This is a list of T cell receptor beta chains from one sample in a study of regulatory T cells in long-lasting Graves disease. TCRdb reprocessed the multiplex PCR reads via MiXCR and lists one record per CDR3 protein. The sample includes 400,000 to 500,000 distinct CDR3 sequences, about 15% of them seen just once. The sample was also reused in another study, on T cells in Graves' hyperthyroidism and ophthalmopathy.

Source: peripheral blood mononuclear cells (PBMCs), taken at new diagnosis, from a patient treated with antithyroid drugs. The receptors derive from a woman in her forties with Graves disease. Each CDR3 is given with its conserved first and last residue. A D gene is named only where the DNA matches it firmly. Clone size is given for some rows only: seen once, a few or many times, or a class if the clone is expanded.

j_gene,d_gene,abundance,v_gene,CDR3nt,CDR3aa
TRBJ1-2,NA,NA,TRBV29-1,TGCAGCGCCGATACAGAAGGTGGCTACACCTTC,CSADTEGGYTF
TRBJ2-7,NA,few,TRBV11-3,TGTGCCAGCAGCTTAGTTTCAGGGTACGAGCAGTACTTC,CASSLVSGYEQYF
TRBJ2-7,TRBD2,many,TRBV25-1,TGTGCCAGCAGTGAACCCAAACTAGCGGGAGGGGCTGACGAGCAGTACTTC,CASSEPKLAGGADEQYF
TRBJ2-7,NA,many,TRBV13,TGTGCCAGCAGCTTCGAGTCGTACGAGCAGTACTTC,CASSFESYEQYF
TRBJ2-3,NA,many,TRBV2,TGTGCCAGCAGTGAAATCGGCGGGCTCGTCACAGATACGCAGTATTTT,CASSEIGGLVTDTQYF
TRBJ2-3,TRBD1,many,TRBV12-3/TRBV12-4,TGTGCCAGCAGTTCACAGGGGACAGGCGACACAGATACGCAGTATTTT,CASSSQGTGDTDTQYF
TRBJ2-7,TRBD2,many,TRBV2,TGTGCCAGCAGAGCCGGGACTAGCGGCTACGAGCAGTACTTC,CASRAGTSGYEQYF
TRBJ2-2,NA,few,TRBV9,TGTGCCAGCAGCACCCCTGGGGCAGGGAAGACCGGGGAGCTGTTTTTT,CASSTPGAGKTGELFF
TRBJ1-1,TRBD1,many,TRBV6-9,TGTGCCAGCAGTTACGAGTACAGGGGGCTTCCTGAAGCTTTCTTT,CASSYEYRGLPEAFF
TRBJ2-1,NA,few,TRBV13,TGTGCCAGCAGCCAGGGCAGCCACTACTCCTACAATGAGCAGTTCTTC,CASSQGSHYSYNEQFF
TRBJ2-7,NA,many,TRBV2,TGTGCCAGCACACGTGGTCCCTACGAGCAGTACTTC,CASTRGPYEQYF
TRBJ2-3,TRBD2,NA,TRBV20-1,TGCAGTGCTAGAGGCGGACTAGCGGGGGGGCGGGATACGCAGTATTTT,CSARGGLAGGRDTQYF
TRBJ2-1,TRBD2,many,TRBV12-3/TRBV12-4,TGTGCCAGCAGTCCGGGAGGGGTACGAGGCTCCTACAATGAGCAGTTCTTC,CASSPGGVRGSYNEQFF
TRBJ1-5,NA,many,TRBV2,TGTGCCAGCAGCAAACAGGGAAAGGATCAGCCCCAGCATTTT,CASSKQGKDQPQHF
TRBJ2-1,TRBD2,NA,TRBV5-1,TGCGCCAGCAGCTTGGGACCCCTCCTAGCGGCCTCCTACAATGAGCAGTTCTTC,CASSLGPLLAASYNEQFF
TRBJ2-5,TRBD2,many,TRBV3-1,TGTGCCAGCAGCCAAGTAGCGGGCGGAGAGACCCAGTACTTC,CASSQVAGGETQYF
TRBJ2-3,NA,many,TRBV7-2,TGTGCCAGCAGCTTATTTGGCAGTCTAGCATCAGATACGCAGTATTTT,CASSLFGSLASDTQYF
TRBJ2-7,NA,many,TRBV7-2,TGTGCCAGCAGCTTATGGGGGGAGGAAAGCTACGAGCAGTACTTC,CASSLWGEESYEQYF
TRBJ2-1,NA,many,TRBV18,TGTGCCAGCTCACCTCCGCCAGCCGATGAGCAGTTCTTC,CASSPPPADEQFF
TRBJ2-7,TRBD2,many,TRBV10-3,TGTGCCATCAACGCGGGGGACGAGACCTACGAGCAGTACTTC,CAINAGDETYEQYF
TRBJ2-4,NA,few,TRBV5-1,TGCGCCAGCAGCTTGGCCGGCGCCCTTGGGGACATTCAGTACTTC,CASSLAGALGDIQYF
TRBJ2-3,NA,few,TRBV24-1,TGTGCCACCAGTGATCCCGGGGTGGGTACGCAGTATTTT,CATSDPGVGTQYF
TRBJ1-3,NA,NA,TRBV19,TGTGCCAGTAGTATCCATATCTCTGGAAACACCATATATTTT,CASSIHISGNTIYF
TRBJ1-1,TRBD1,many,TRBV29-1,TGCAGCGTTGAGTTTGGGACAGGGAACACTGAAGCTTTCTTT,CSVEFGTGNTEAFF
TRBJ2-5,NA,NA,TRBV12-3/TRBV12-4,TGTGCCAGCAGTTCGGGCAGGAGGGGGACCCAGTACTTC,CASSSGRRGTQYF
TRBJ1-3,NA,few,TRBV9,TGTGCCAGCAGCGGGTACCGGGGCCAGAGGCCTGGAAACACCATATATTTT,CASSGYRGQRPGNTIYF
TRBJ2-7,TRBD2,NA,TRBV7-2,TGTGCCAGCAGCGTTACTAGCGGACTTACCTACGAGCAGTACTTC,CASSVTSGLTYEQYF
TRBJ1-5,NA,many,TRBV12-3/TRBV12-4,TGTGCCAGCAGATCGGGACAATATAGCAATCAGCCCCAGCATTTT,CASRSGQYSNQPQHF
TRBJ2-1,NA,few,TRBV29-1,TGCAGCTTCGACGGGAGTTTCGGGTCCTACAATGAGCAGTTCTTC,CSFDGSFGSYNEQFF
TRBJ2-3,TRBD1,many,TRBV2,TGTGCCAGCAGTGAAATCGACAGGGTCACAGATACGCAGTATTTT,CASSEIDRVTDTQYF
TRBJ2-3,NA,few,TRBV5-1,TGCGCCAGCAGCTTGGTGCAGGTAACAGATACGCAGTATTTT,CASSLVQVTDTQYF
TRBJ2-3,TRBD2,many,TRBV7-4,TGTGCCAGCAGCTGGGGGACTAGCGGAGCCACGCAGTATTTT,CASSWGTSGATQYF
TRBJ2-7,TRBD2,many,TRBV7-2,TGTGCCAGCTCTTGGGCTAGCGGTTCCTACGAGCAGTACTTC,CASSWASGSYEQYF
TRBJ2-2,TRBD2,many,TRBV7-2,TGTGCCAGCAGCTTATCCCTCTTTAGCGGGAGCACCGGGGAGCTGTTTTTT,CASSLSLFSGSTGELFF
TRBJ2-3,TRBD1,many,TRBV13,TGTGCCAGCAGCCCCGGTCGTGGGGACAGGGGAAAGGATACGCAGTATTTT,CASSPGRGDRGKDTQYF
TRBJ2-1,TRBD1,NA,TRBV30,TGTGCCTGGAGCGCCAGGGGGCGGGCGTATAATGAGCAGTTCTTC,CAWSARGRAYNEQFF
TRBJ2-7,TRBD2,NA,TRBV5-1,TGCGCCAGCTACGTGGGACTAGCGGACCAATACGAGCAGTACTTC,CASYVGLADQYEQYF
TRBJ1-6,NA,NA,TRBV20-1,TGCAGTGCTAGAGATTTTGGGCAGGGTAATTCACCCCTCCACTTT,CSARDFGQGNSPLHF
TRBJ2-1,NA,many,TRBV7-3,TGTGCCAGCAGCCTCAGTGTCCAGGGGACGAATGAGCAGTTCTTC,CASSLSVQGTNEQFF
TRBJ2-3,TRBD2,many,TRBV7-3,TGTGCCAGCAGCCCGGGGACTAGCGGGAGAACTAGCACAGATACGCAGTATTTT,CASSPGTSGRTSTDTQYF
TRBJ1-1,NA,many,TRBV12-3/TRBV12-4,TGTGCCAGCAGTTCCACTGAAGCTTTCTTT,CASSSTEAFF
TRBJ2-6,NA,NA,TRBV7-3,TGTGCCAGCAGCTTATGGGGGACCTCTGGGGCCAACGTCCTGACTTTC,CASSLWGTSGANVLTF
TRBJ2-7,TRBD1,many,TRBV7-8,TGTGCCAGCAGACCAACAGGGGCCCCACTCTACGAGCAGTACTTC,CASRPTGAPLYEQYF
TRBJ1-5,NA,many,TRBV28,TGTGCCAGCAGTTTAAGACACATAAGCAATCAGCCCCAGCATTTT,CASSLRHISNQPQHF
TRBJ2-1,TRBD2,many,TRBV28,TGTGCCAGCAGTCCCCTGCGGGGGGAAACAGAGCAGTTCTTC,CASSPLRGETEQFF